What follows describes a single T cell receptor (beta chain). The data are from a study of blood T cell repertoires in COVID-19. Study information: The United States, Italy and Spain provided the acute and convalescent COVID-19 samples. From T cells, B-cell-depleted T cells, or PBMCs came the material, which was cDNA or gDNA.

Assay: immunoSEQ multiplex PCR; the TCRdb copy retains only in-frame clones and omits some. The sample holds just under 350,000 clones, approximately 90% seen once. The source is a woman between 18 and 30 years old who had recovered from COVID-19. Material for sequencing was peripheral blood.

Here the CDR3 reads CASTREEVETQYF. The CDR3 DNA follows: TGCGCCAGCACAAGGGAGGAGGTGGAGACCCAGTACTTC. The chain uses TRBV23-1 and TRBJ2-5, with D tentatively TRBD2 (6 bases). TRBV23-1 is known as an ORF, though its function is uncertain. V lost 7 bases to trimming and J lost 5 bases, with 14 bases between them. This CDR3 is 13 amino acids long.